This T cell receptor (beta chain) was captured by sequencing in a study of identical twins listed by TCRdb under 2016. Broadly, across the study: To test whether fetal clonotypes persist, this study deep-sequenced TCR alpha and beta repertoires from monozygotic twins, from unrelated adults of various ages, and from cord blood. To rule out contamination, replicate twin experiments were performed at different times with different library preparation protocols. Beyond this particular receptor, the publication reports: The excess sharing between twins in beta out-of-frame sequences was weaker because fewer shared sequences reduced the signal-to-noise ratio. Because the same donors could not be followed over many years, the conclusions relied on cross-sectional statistical analysis. Zero-insertion analyses could be partly confounded by invariant T cells such as MAIT and iNKT, although diverse VJ usage argued against such confounding for most clonotypes. In monozygotic twins, out-of-frame TCR alpha sharing was systematically underestimated by recombination models, although the models agreed with sharing between unrelated individuals. Fewer insertions were carried by abundant cord blood beta clonotypes, a similar but weaker trend appeared in young adult naive repertoires, and no such trend appeared in memory repertoires. Compared with coincidental sharing between unrelated individuals, an excess of low generation-probability sequences was observed among out-of-frame TCR alpha sequences shared between twins.

Every donor was a healthy Caucasian. Three pairs of female monozygotic twins, all aged roughly 18 to 29 years, were included in the twin cohort. CD4+ and CD8+ T cell populations were isolated with positive isolation kits from Invitrogen. The library was made by 5' RACE. The sequencer was an Illumina HiSeq 2000. Template switching introduced a universal primer binding site; the final cDNA contained a unique molecular identifier, enabling accurate counting of TCR cDNA molecules. Specific primers in the conserved constant-segment region were used to synthesize first-strand cDNA for TCR alpha and beta chains. To control for contamination, every cDNA library carried two barcodes: a SMART-Mk sample barcode plus Illumina barcodes. TruSeq adapter sequences along with Illumina sample barcodes were introduced in two successive PCR steps. TCR alpha and beta cDNA libraries were sequenced on the Illumina HiSeq platform with custom primers. The original methods were these. Raw reads were processed with MiGEC to extract unique molecular identifiers, and MiXCR was used to determine CDR3 positions. Recombination models were inferred per individual with the repgenHMM and IGoR tools using an EM algorithm. The analysis of shared clonotypes was done with the tcR package in R, with sharing normalized by the product of cloneset sizes. To study raw recombination without the effects of thymic and clonal selection, out-of-frame nonproductive sequences were analyzed. Using fastp at Q25 and MiXCR, TCRdb reprocessed the public reads and kept productive beta chains. Every distinct CDR3 protein forms one entry, paired with its most common genes and DNA. The V and J calls, along with clone size, are taken from TCRdb and not from the paper's own processing. Present in this sample are approximately 260,000 distinct CDR3 sequences, around 8.8% of which were seen just once. Less than 4% of the sample rests with the top ten.

Between the V and J ends, shortened by 5 bases and 5 bases respectively, the junction contains 12 bases. From the cysteine up to the phenylalanine, the CDR3 has a length of 14 residues. Of the read, only the CDR3 DNA is kept; its 42 bases are in frame from base 1. CDR1 and CDR2 are read off the germline V gene as SGHAT and FQNNGV. A remark on this clonotype: No antigen is known for it. No qualities accompany the bases; no much larger clone lies one base away.

In addition, the sample was reused for a study of yellow fever vaccine responses in identical twins. As that second study puts it: According to the authors, in identical twins the way T cells responded to vaccination appeared partly convergent and partly personalized. Focusing on identical twins, the study followed the T cell clones that responded to the vaccine, and did so with precision.

This clonotype was sampled from a woman aged 18-30 years in good health. Sample: CD8+ T cells sorted from blood. This chain joins TRBV11-2 to TRBJ2-2, with the D gene uncertain. This receptor has the CDR3 CASSPSPVTGELFF. The nucleotide sequence reads as follows: TGTGCCAGCAGCCCGTCCCCCGTGACCGGGGAGCTGTTTTTT.